The rows below give T cell receptor beta chains drawn from one sample of a study of tumor-infiltrating lymphocytes in primary liver carcinoma. TCRdb re-called the multiplex PCR reads with MiXCR, one entry per CDR3 protein. The sample consists of over 250,000 distinct CDR3 sequences, about three fifths of them appearing once. Sequencing input: peripheral blood. These receptors all stem from a woman in her twenties or thirties with primary liver carcinoma and hepatitis B virus infection. CDR3s include the opening cysteine and the closing phenylalanine or tryptophan. A D gene is named only where the DNA matches it firmly. Part of the rows lack a size; the others show once, few, many or a class for expanded clones.

clone_size j_call d_call v_call cdr3_aa cdr3_nt
many TRBJ2-3 - TRBV11-2 CASSPWVGATSSTDTQYF TGTGCCAGCAGCCCTTGGGTAGGGGCCACCTCTAGCACAGATACGCAGTATTTT
once TRBJ2-1 - TRBV7-9 CASSFSSVYYNEQFF TGTGCCAGCAGCTTTAGTAGCGTGTATTACAATGAGCAGTTCTTC
- TRBJ2-2 - TRBV12-3/TRBV12-4 CASSIASAGFLSTGELFF TGTGCCAGCAGTATAGCATCGGCTGGATTTTTGAGCACCGGGGAGCTGTTTTTT
- TRBJ2-5 - TRBV12-3/TRBV12-4 CAISLRAGETQYF TGTGCCATCAGCTTGAGGGCTGGAGAGACCCAGTACTTC
- TRBJ2-3 - TRBV9 CASSAFERKGDTQYF TGTGCCAGCAGCGCGTTCGAGCGGAAGGGAGATACGCAGTATTTT
- TRBJ1-4 - TRBV29-1 CSVLKSEKPFF TGCAGCGTTTTAAAAAGTGAAAAACCGTTTTTT
- TRBJ2-4 - TRBV6-1 CASSEVRDTAKNIQYF TGTGCCAGCAGTGAAGTTCGGGATACGGCCAAAAACATTCAGTACTTC
- TRBJ2-2 - TRBV6-2/TRBV6-3 CANRDTRNTGELFF TGTGCCAACAGGGACACAAGAAACACCGGGGAGCTGTTTTTT
- TRBJ2-5 - TRBV11-2 CASRLALRTGTQYF TGTGCCAGCCGCTTAGCTTTGCGAACGGGGACCCAGTACTTC
many TRBJ2-7 - TRBV7-9 CASSFGQPSYEQYF TGTGCCAGCAGCTTTGGTCAGCCTTCCTACGAGCAGTACTTC
- TRBJ2-2 TRBD2 TRBV4-3 CASSQGQAGDTGELFF TGCGCCAGCAGCCAAGGGCAAGCGGGAGACACCGGGGAGCTGTTTTTT
- TRBJ2-2 TRBD1 TRBV6-2/TRBV6-3 CASRDRAGTGEMFF TGTGCCAGCAGGGACAGGGCGGGGACCGGGGAGATGTTTTTT
- TRBJ1-4 - TRBV7-9 CASSFPGPPGQNEKLFF TGTGCCAGCAGCTTTCCGGGCCCACCCGGGCAAAATGAAAAACTGTTTTTT
- TRBJ2-1 TRBD2 TRBV13 CASSSKGLAGGQRSLSYNEQFF TGTGCCAGCAGCTCCAAAGGACTAGCGGGAGGTCAAAGGAGCCTTTCCTACAATGAGCAGTTCTTC
few TRBJ2-1 - TRBV28 CASSPDSYNEQFF TGTGCCAGCAGTCCCGACAGCTACAATGAGCAGTTCTTC
medium-sized TRBJ2-3 - TRBV11-2 CASSFAVSTDTQYF TGTGCCAGCAGCTTTGCGGTTAGCACAGATACGCAGTATTTT
- TRBJ1-5 - TRBV10-3 CVISETPNQPQHF TGTGTCATCAGTGAGACCCCAAATCAGCCCCAGCATTTT
many TRBJ2-3 - TRBV11-2 CASSLDRRGRVTDTQYF TGTGCCAGCAGCTTAGATAGGCGGGGCAGAGTCACAGATACGCAGTATTTT
- TRBJ2-7 - TRBV7-8 CASSPSPPDKQYF TGTGCCAGCAGCCCTTCTCCCCCGGACAAGCAGTACTTC
many TRBJ2-3 - TRBV11-2 CASSWNSMWDTDTQYF TGTGCCAGCAGCTGGAATTCGATGTGGGACACAGATACGCAGTATTTT
- TRBJ1-1 - TRBV29-1 CSVYHILNTEASF TGCAGCGTTTATCACATTCTGAACACTGAAGCCTCCTTT
- TRBJ2-7 TRBD2 TRBV6-2/TRBV6-3 CASRGGGAKYF TGTGCCAGCCGCGGGGGTGGAGCGAAGTACTTC
many TRBJ2-7 TRBD2 TRBV29-1 CSVRSGSGYEQYF TGCAGCGTTCGTAGCGGGTCCGGCTACGAGCAGTACTTC
few TRBJ2-6 - TRBV5-4 CASSLGTPGAGSGANVLTF TGTGCCAGCAGCTTGGGGACCCCAGGGGCGGGCTCTGGGGCCAACGTCCTGACTTTC
- TRBJ2-6 - TRBV20-1 CSASPPTGANVLTF TGCAGTGCGTCCCCTCCGACTGGGGCCAACGTCCTGACTTTC
few TRBJ1-6 - TRBV12-3/TRBV12-4 CASSFEADISPLHF TGTGCCAGCAGTTTTGAGGCGGATATTTCCCCCCTCCACTTT
- TRBJ2-4 - TRBV11-2 CASSPWGAPTKNIQYF TGTGCCAGCAGCCCCTGGGGGGCGCCAACCAAAAACATTCAGTACTTC
many TRBJ1-1 - TRBV29-1 CSGENTEAFF TGCAGCGGGGAGAACACTGAAGCTTTCTTT
- TRBJ1-3 - TRBV6-1 CASNGVIGRSGNTIYF TGTGCCAGCAATGGAGTCATAGGGCGAAGTGGAAACACCATATATTTT
- TRBJ2-1 - TRBV6-5 CASSGRDTSYNEQFF TGTGCCAGCAGCGGAAGGGACACTTCCTACAATGAACAGTTCTTC
- TRBJ2-7 - TRBV30 CAWSRRIIYEQYF TGTGCCTGGAGCAGGAGGATCATCTACGAGCAGTACTTC
once TRBJ2-2 TRBD2 TRBV12-3/TRBV12-4 CARTQSGTLIANTGELLF TGTGCGAGAACCCAAAGCGGGACTCTAATCGCGAACACCGGGGAGCTGCTTTTT
- TRBJ1-2 TRBD1 TRBV12-5 CASGLEGDSVLYGYTF TGTGCTAGTGGTTTAGAGGGGGACAGCGTACTTTATGGCTACACCTTC
- TRBJ2-3 - TRBV6-2/TRBV6-3 CASSSPRGRSSSHTDTQYF TGTGCCAGCAGTTCACCCCGTGGCAGGAGCTCATCGCATACAGATACGCAGTATTTT
few TRBJ2-7 - TRBV7-9 CASSRSGPYEQYF TGTGCCAGCAGCCGGTCGGGTCCCTACGAGCAGTACTTC
- TRBJ2-3 - TRBV9 CASSAQGAGVSTDTQYF TGTGCCAGCAGCGCCCAGGGCGCAGGGGTCAGCACAGATACGCAGTATTTT
- TRBJ1-5 - TRBV20-1 CSASSARQEGTGAGFYQPQHF TGCAGTGCTAGCTCGGCTCGTCAGGAGGGTACGGGAGCGGGGTTTTATCAGCCCCAGCATTTT
- TRBJ2-5 TRBD2 TRBV29-1 CSVRWSGGETRYF TGCAGTGTCCGATGGTCGGGGGGAGAGACCCGGTACTTC
- TRBJ1-1 - TRBV6-2/TRBV6-3 CASSYIGMNTEAFF TGTGCCAGCAGTTACATCGGGATGAACACTGAAGCTTTCTTT
- TRBJ2-5 - TRBV11-2 CASSLEAGGQETQYF TGTGCCAGCAGCTTAGAGGCTGGGGGTCAAGAGACCCAGTACTTC
few TRBJ2-5 - TRBV10-3 CAIRRGATFGETQYF TGTGCCATCAGGCGGGGAGCGACCTTCGGGGAGACCCAGTACTTC
- TRBJ2-1 - TRBV4-2 CASSQDSTPNNEQFF TGTGCCAGCAGCCAAGATAGCACTCCAAACAATGAGCAGTTCTTC
- TRBJ1-1 - TRBV28 CASSSHRDLNTEAFF TGTGCCAGCAGCTCCCACAGGGACCTGAACACTGAAGCTTTCTTT
- TRBJ2-1 - TRBV4-1 CASSQDILKHEQSF TGCGCCAGCAGCCAAGATATACTAAAACATGAGCAGTCCTTC
few TRBJ2-7 TRBD1 TRBV5-5 CASSLRDRGKEQYF TGTGCCAGCAGCCTCCGGGACAGGGGGAAAGAGCAGTACTTC
- TRBJ2-5 TRBD2 TRBV5-1 CASSLASGRKTQYF TGCGCCAGCAGCTTGGCTAGCGGGAGAAAGACCCAGTACTTC
few TRBJ2-1 TRBD2 TRBV6-2/TRBV6-3 CASSPLAGPTNEQFF TGTGCCAGCAGTCCCTTAGCGGGGCCTACCAATGAGCAGTTCTTC
many TRBJ2-2 - TRBV10-3 CAISESGSGELFF TGTGCCATCAGTGAGTCCGGCTCCGGGGAGCTGTTTTTT
- TRBJ1-5 - TRBV11-2 CAGGLISNQPQHF TGTGCCGGCGGCTTAATAAGCAATCAGCCCCAGCATTTT
few TRBJ2-7 - TRBV25-1 CASRPGGQYF TGTGCCAGCAGACCGGGCGGGCAGTACTTC
- TRBJ2-1 - TRBV11-2 CVSSFGSYNEQFF TGTGTCAGCAGCTTCGGGTCCTACAATGAGCAGTTCTTC
- TRBJ2-3 - TRBV7-9 CASSLAVGDTQYF TGTGCCAGCAGCTTAGCGGTCGGAGATACGCAGTATTTT
- TRBJ1-2 - TRBV28 CASFSPAGYGYTF TGTGCCAGTTTTTCCCCCGCGGGCTATGGCTACACCTTC
many TRBJ2-6 - TRBV12-3/TRBV12-4 CASSLGGSFSGANVLTF TGTGCCAGCAGTTTGGGGGGAAGCTTCTCTGGGGCCAACGTCCTGACTTTC
- TRBJ2-1 TRBD2 TRBV7-9 CASSLDGSGRMGNEQFF TGTGCCAGCAGCTTAGACGGTAGCGGGAGGATGGGGAATGAGCAGTTCTTC
few TRBJ2-7 TRBD1 TRBV2 CASSYLAGTGDPYEQYF TGTGCCAGCTCCTACCTCGCCGGGACAGGTGATCCCTACGAGCAGTACTTC
- TRBJ2-5 - TRBV5-4 CASSASTWYGETQYF TGTGCCAGCAGTGCCTCGACATGGTATGGAGAGACCCAGTACTTC
- TRBJ2-1 - TRBV5-1 CASSHHDSWGGPAFF TGCGCCAGCAGCCACCATGATAGCTGGGGGGGGCCGGCGTTCTTC
many TRBJ2-3 TRBD1 TRBV12-3/TRBV12-4 CASKKQGLGTDTQYF TGTGCCAGCAAAAAACAGGGGTTAGGCACAGATACGCAGTATTTT